These T cell receptor beta chains were read from a single sample in a study of blood T cell repertoires in COVID-19. Method: immunoSEQ multiplex PCR; TCRdb's copy keeps in-frame clones and lacks some. Of about 130,000 clones listed, approximately 82% were seen once; the top ten hold about 11%. The sample comprised peripheral blood. The receptors shown here come from a man aged 55 to 70 with acute or convalescent COVID-19. Each CDR3 is given with its conserved first and last residue. The D gene is left open where the match is weak. Where a row states a size, it is once, few, many or the class of an expanded clone; other rows omit it.

cdr3_aa,cdr3_nt,d_call,v_call,cdr3_length,clone_size,j_call
CASSTWTRGNTEAFF,TGTGCCAGCAGCACCTGGACCCGGGGGAACACTGAAGCTTTCTTT,-,TRBV3-1/TRBV3-2,15,-,TRBJ1-1
CASSLRSPFRQDSHHNYGYTF,TGTGCCAGCAGTTTACGATCCCCGTTTCGCCAGGACTCGCACCATAACTATGGCTACACCTTC,-,TRBV28,21,-,TRBJ1-2
CAWSAGRGYGYTF,TGTGCCTGGAGTGCGGGCCGGGGTTATGGCTACACCTTC,-,TRBV30,13,-,TRBJ1-2
CASSLWGPSGANVLTF,TGTGCCAGCAGTTTGTGGGGCCCCTCTGGGGCCAACGTCCTGACTTTC,-,TRBV28,16,once,TRBJ2-6
CASSLYQGWNYGYTF,TGTGCCAGCAGTTTATATCAGGGGTGGAACTATGGCTACACCTTC,-,TRBV28,15,many,TRBJ1-2
CAWSVGAGYGYGYTF,TGTGCCTGGAGTGTAGGTGCGGGGTACGGCTATGGCTACACCTTC,-,TRBV30,15,-,TRBJ1-2
CASSLDRAGPQHF,TGCGCCAGCAGCTTGGACAGGGCTGGGCCCCAGCATTTT,-,TRBV5-1,13,few,TRBJ1-5
CASSPMTGVNEKLFF,TGTGCCAGCTCACCGATGACAGGGGTTAATGAAAAACTGTTTTTT,TRBD1,TRBV18,15,-,TRBJ1-4
CASRFGQGAYGYTF,TGCGCCAGCAGATTCGGACAGGGGGCCTATGGCTACACCTTC,TRBD1,TRBV5-1,14,once,TRBJ1-2
CASSGVLGLADTNTGELFF,TGTGCCAGCAGCGGCGTTCTAGGACTAGCGGACACGAACACCGGGGAGCTGTTTTTT,TRBD2,TRBV9,19,-,TRBJ2-2
CASSSEGSGANTGELFF,TGTGCCAGCAGCTCAGAGGGATCCGGCGCGAACACCGGGGAGCTGTTTTTT,-,TRBV9,17,once,TRBJ2-2
CASSDDRGYGYTF,TGCGCCAGCAGTGATGACAGGGGTTATGGCTACACCTTC,TRBD1,TRBV10-1,13,-,TRBJ1-2
CASSMGQSYYNEQFF,TGCGCCAGCAGCATGGGACAGTCTTACTACAATGAGCAGTTCTTC,TRBD1,TRBV5-1,15,-,TRBJ2-1
CASRPGLADNEQFF,TGTGCCAGCAGACCGGGACTAGCGGACAATGAGCAGTTCTTC,TRBD2,TRBV27,14,-,TRBJ2-1
CASRAIYDVRDSFTGELFF,TGTGCCAGCAGAGCCATATACGATGTTAGGGACAGCTTCACCGGGGAGCTGTTTTTT,TRBD1,TRBV2,19,-,TRBJ2-2
CASSEGGGNQPQHF,TGTGCCAGCAGTGAGGGAGGGGGCAATCAGCCCCAGCATTTT,-,TRBV2,14,-,TRBJ1-5
CASSLTRGSTDTQYF,TGTGCCAGCAGCCTAACTCGCGGGAGCACAGATACGCAGTATTTT,-,TRBV7-3,15,-,TRBJ2-3
CASSPGQEVSPLHF,TGTGCCAGCAGTCCCGGACAGGAGGTTTCACCCCTCCACTTT,TRBD1,TRBV27,14,-,TRBJ1-6
CASSYRLAGVAGELFF,TGTGCCAGCAGTTACAGACTAGCGGGAGTGGCCGGGGAGCTGTTTTTT,TRBD2,TRBV6-6,16,-,TRBJ2-2
CASSPRTSGGWETQYF,TGTGCCAGCAGCCCACGGACTTCGGGGGGGTGGGAGACCCAGTACTTC,TRBD2,TRBV5-6,16,once,TRBJ2-5
CASSKSGGNQPQHF,TGTGCCAGCAGCAAGTCAGGGGGCAATCAGCCCCAGCATTTT,-,TRBV9,14,-,TRBJ1-5
CASSDQGVGYEQYF,TGTGCCAGCAGTGACCAGGGTGTCGGGTACGAGCAGTACTTC,-,TRBV2,14,-,TRBJ2-7
CSVEDRGQGSGGYTF,TGCAGCGTTGAAGATCGGGGACAGGGATCGGGCGGCTACACCTTC,TRBD1,TRBV29-1,15,-,TRBJ1-2
CASKTDTGIAEQYF,TGTGCCAGCAAAACGGACACAGGGATCGCCGAGCAGTACTTC,-,TRBV28,14,once,TRBJ2-7
CASSKRTGNTEAFF,TGTGCCAGTAGTAAAAGGACAGGGAACACTGAAGCTTTCTTT,TRBD1,TRBV19,14,-,TRBJ1-1
CASRPGVSTEAFF,TGCGCCAGCAGACCGGGAGTCTCCACTGAAGCTTTCTTT,-,TRBV10-1,13,many,TRBJ1-1
CASSRSPTELINSPLHF,TGTGCCAGCAGCCGTTCCCCGACAGAGCTAATTAATTCACCCCTCCACTTT,-,TRBV5-4,17,-,TRBJ1-6
CASSRTVDQPQHF,TGTGCCAGTAGTAGGACAGTTGATCAGCCCCAGCATTTT,-,TRBV19,13,once,TRBJ1-5
CASSEGRYEQYF,TGTGCCAGCAGTGAAGGTCGGTACGAGCAGTACTTC,-,TRBV6-1,12,-,TRBJ2-7
CASTLRGWDSNQPQHF,TGTGCCAGTACCTTGAGGGGGTGGGATAGCAATCAGCCCCAGCATTTT,-,TRBV19,16,-,TRBJ1-5
CASSQVSEADTQYF,TGTGCCAGCAGCCAAGTGAGCGAGGCAGATACGCAGTATTTT,-,TRBV3-1/TRBV3-2,14,many,TRBJ2-3
CASSHPSQLATNEKLFF,TGCGCCAGCAGCCATCCCTCCCAACTTGCAACTAATGAAAAACTGTTTTTT,-,TRBV4-1,17,-,TRBJ1-4
CASSLRGTGNTEAFF,TGTGCCAGCAGCCTCCGAGGCACAGGGAACACTGAAGCTTTCTTT,-,TRBV6-2/TRBV6-3,15,-,TRBJ1-1
CASSRVGSNQPQHF,TGCGCCAGCAGCCGTGTCGGTAGCAATCAGCCCCAGCATTTT,-,TRBV10-2,14,-,TRBJ1-5
CASSPLAGGGNEQFF,TGTGCCAGCAGCCCGTTAGCGGGAGGGGGAAATGAGCAGTTCTTC,TRBD2,TRBV11-1,15,once,TRBJ2-1
CASSTSAGSETQYF,TGTGCCAGCAGCACCAGCGCCGGGAGTGAGACCCAGTACTTC,-,TRBV6-4,14,-,TRBJ2-5
CASSLRLAPAELFF,TGTGCCAGCAGCTTAAGATTAGCGCCCGCGGAGCTGTTTTTT,-,TRBV7-3,14,-,TRBJ2-2
CAGSRDRALANYGYTF,TGTGCCGGCTCACGGGACAGGGCCCTAGCTAACTATGGCTACACCTTC,TRBD1,TRBV2,16,-,TRBJ1-2
CSVDRDRGTDTQYF,TGCAGCGTTGACCGGGATCGGGGCACAGATACGCAGTATTTT,-,TRBV29-1,14,-,TRBJ2-3
CASSQLRGSEAFF,TGTGCCAGCAGCCAACTCCGGGGATCCGAAGCTTTCTTT,-,TRBV3-1/TRBV3-2,13,-,TRBJ1-1
CASSPGQGWYYGYTF,TGTGCCAGCAGTCCGGGACAGGGATGGTACTATGGCTACACCTTC,TRBD1,TRBV28,15,-,TRBJ1-2
CASSSPGQNTEAFF,TGTGCCAGCAGTTCCCCGGGACAGAACACTGAAGCTTTCTTT,-,TRBV28,14,once,TRBJ1-1
CASSESQGENTEAFF,TGTGCCAGCAGTGAATCACAGGGAGAGAACACTGAAGCTTTCTTT,-,TRBV2,15,-,TRBJ1-1
CASSQQNTEAFF,TGTGCCAGTAGTCAACAAAACACTGAAGCTTTCTTT,-,TRBV19,12,-,TRBJ1-1
CASSNYRGLDTEAFF,TGTGCCAGCAGTAATTACAGGGGACTCGACACTGAAGCTTTCTTT,TRBD1,TRBV6-6,15,-,TRBJ1-1
CASSLDAGSSYNEQFF,TGTGCCAGCAGCTTAGATGCCGGGAGCTCCTACAATGAGCAGTTCTTC,-,TRBV7-9,16,-,TRBJ2-1
CASSLPTGGRGYTF,TGTGCCAGCAGCTTACCCACAGGGGGGAGGGGCTACACCTTC,TRBD1,TRBV7-9,14,-,TRBJ1-2
CASSRTGVWTEAFF,TGTGCCAGCAGTCGGACAGGGGTTTGGACTGAAGCTTTCTTT,TRBD1,TRBV28,14,-,TRBJ1-1
CASSLRALTEAFF,TGTGCCAGCAGTCTACGAGCCCTCACTGAAGCTTTCTTT,-,TRBV27,13,-,TRBJ1-1
CASSRLSGGERGNQPQHF,TGTGCCAGCAGCCGATTATCAGGGGGCGAGAGGGGCAATCAGCCCCAGCATTTT,TRBD1,TRBV6-6,18,-,TRBJ1-5
CATSDPGTGDEKLFF,TGTGCCACCAGTGACCCCGGGACAGGGGATGAAAAACTGTTTTTT,TRBD1,TRBV24-1,15,-,TRBJ1-4
CASSITLGSGRVNEQFF,TGTGCCAGTAGTATAACCTTGGGTAGCGGGAGAGTCAATGAGCAGTTCTTC,TRBD2,TRBV19,17,once,TRBJ2-1
CASSFQGGEEKLFF,TGTGCCAGCAGCTTCCAGGGTGGGGAAGAAAAACTGTTTTTT,-,TRBV11-2,14,-,TRBJ1-4
CASSLKGLDRRRRGYTF,TGTGCCAGCAGTTTAAAAGGGTTGGACAGGCGTCGTCGTGGCTACACCTTC,TRBD1,TRBV28,17,-,TRBJ1-2
CASRTGQVETQYF,TGTGCCAGCAGGACAGGGCAGGTAGAGACCCAGTACTTC,TRBD1,TRBV27,13,few,TRBJ2-5
CASSVTSFSEAFF,TGTGCCAGCAGCGTAACGTCTTTTTCTGAAGCTTTCTTT,-,TRBV7-3,13,-,TRBJ1-1
CATLAGDLDNEQFF,TGTGCCACCCTAGCGGGAGATCTTGACAATGAGCAGTTCTTC,TRBD2,TRBV6-5,14,once,TRBJ2-1
CASKTGTEQETQYF,TGTGCCAGCAAGACCGGGACAGAACAAGAGACCCAGTACTTC,TRBD1,TRBV2,14,-,TRBJ2-5
CASTGYVFIVTDTQYF,TGCGCCAGTACAGGGTACGTGTTCATAGTCACAGATACGCAGTATTTT,-,TRBV5-1,16,once,TRBJ2-3